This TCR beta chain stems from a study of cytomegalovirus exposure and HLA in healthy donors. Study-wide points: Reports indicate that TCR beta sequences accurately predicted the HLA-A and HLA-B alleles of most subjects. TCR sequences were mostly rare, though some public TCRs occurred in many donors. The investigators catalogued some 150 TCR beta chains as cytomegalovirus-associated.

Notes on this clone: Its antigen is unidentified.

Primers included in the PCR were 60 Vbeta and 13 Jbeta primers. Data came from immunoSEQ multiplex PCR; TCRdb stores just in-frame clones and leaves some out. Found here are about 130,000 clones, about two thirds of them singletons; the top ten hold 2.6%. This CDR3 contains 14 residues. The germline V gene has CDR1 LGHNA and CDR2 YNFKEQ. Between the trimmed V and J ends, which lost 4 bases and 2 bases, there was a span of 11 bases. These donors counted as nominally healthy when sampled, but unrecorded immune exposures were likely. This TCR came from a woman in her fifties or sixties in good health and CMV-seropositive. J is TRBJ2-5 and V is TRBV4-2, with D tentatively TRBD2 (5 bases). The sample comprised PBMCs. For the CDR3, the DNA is TGTGCCAGCAGCCGAGGAGGCGTGCAAGAGACCCAGTACTTC. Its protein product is CASSRGGVQETQYF.